This passage covers 21 T cell receptor beta chains from one sample sequenced in a study of blood T cell repertoires in COVID-19. The assay was immunoSEQ multiplex PCR, and TCRdb's table has in-frame clones only and misses some. The table lists 400,000 to 500,000 clones, roughly 84% of them singletons. Sequenced sample: PBMCs or T cells enriched from blood (not recorded which). The receptor source for this set is a woman aged 18-29 years who had been exposed to COVID-19.

This chain uses TRBV20-1 with TRBJ2-3; D gene uncertain. This CDR3 spans 16 amino acids. Germline lookup yields CDR1 DFQATT and CDR2 SNEGSKA (reference sequence). The V and J ends lost 3 bases and 2 bases respectively, with 18 bases between them. The CDR3 is CSASKTQASDTDTQYF. The CDR3 DNA follows: TGCAGTGCTAGTAAGACTCAAGCCTCGGACACAGATACGCAGTATTTT.

The V call is TRBV4-1, the J call TRBJ1-3, with TRBD1 identical over 8 bases. V gave up 0 bases and J gave up 6 bases; unmatched junction bases: 1. The CDR3 has 14 residues. Germline-derived CDR1 and CDR2 are MGHRA and YSYEKL. The CDR3 protein is CASSQEDRENTIYF. As DNA, the CDR3 is TGCGCCAGCAGCCAAGAGGACAGGGAAAACACCATATATTTT.

This chain connects TRBV2 to TRBJ1-1; D gene uncertain. The CDR3 totals 13 residues. V was trimmed by 4 bases and J by 8 bases, leaving 14 bases between them. CDR1 and CDR2 (germline): SNHLY, FYNNEI. The CDR3 here is CASSVQPSREAFF. The CDR3, as DNA: TGTGCCAGCAGTGTACAGCCAAGTAGGGAAGCTTTCTTT.

Points on this clone: One end of the junction does not line up with germline, which may come from a read error. The chain couples TRBV7-7 to TRBJ2-5; D perhaps matches TRBD1 (6 bases). The CDR3 has 14 amino acids. Germline V lookup: CDR1 SSHAT, CDR2 FNYEAQ (reference sequence). CDR3 in amino acids: CASSITGIGETQYF. The CDR3 DNA sequence: TGTGCTAGCAGCATAACAGGGATAGGAGAGACCCAGTACTTC.

The chain's CDR3 is CASSQDWDRGYNSPLHF. The CDR3 nucleotides read TGCGCCAGCAGCCAAGATTGGGACAGGGGATATAATTCACCCCTCCACTTT. This chain links TRBV4-3 with TRBJ1-6, with TRBD1 identical over 10 bases. Germline values: CDR1 LGHNA, CDR2 YSLEER. The junction had 3 bases not matched to a gene; V was cut back by 0 bases and J by 4 bases. The CDR3 is 17 residues long.

This clone was observed a single time. The rearrangement joins TRBV5-6 to TRBJ2-3; 10 bases align to TRBD2. The CDR3 is 16 amino acids. Germline values: CDR1 SGHDT, CDR2 YYEEEE. Trimming took 0 bases from V and 3 from J; bases not matched to a gene: 4. The CDR3 loop reads CASSLGSGRRTDTQYF. The DNA of the CDR3 is TGTGCCAGCAGCTTGGGTAGCGGGAGGAGGACAGATACGCAGTATTTT.

V is TRBV9 and J is TRBJ2-3; D remains unclear. The V and J ends lost 0 bases and 0 bases respectively, with 5 bases between them. CDR1 is SGDLS and CDR2 is YYNGEE in the germline V gene. This CDR3 is 14 amino acids long. In DNA, the CDR3 is TGTGCCAGCAGCGTAGCCCCTAGCACAGATACGCAGTATTTT. Amino acids: CASSVAPSTDTQYF.

The CDR3 coding sequence is TGTGCCAGCACCCAACCCGGGACACAGATCTACGAGCAGTACTTC. Its translation is CASTQPGTQIYEQYF. The V and J genes are TRBV28 and TRBJ2-7, with D maybe TRBD1 (6 bases). The ends were cut back, 7 bases at V and 3 bases at J, with 19 bases in the middle. This CDR3 comprises 15 residues. Germline CDR1 and CDR2: MDHEN and SYDVKM.

This clone was seen only a few times. The CDR3 here is CASSSGQGVYGYTF. The CDR3 nucleotides read TGCGCCAGCAGCTCGGGACAGGGCGTATATGGCTACACCTTC. The chain uses TRBV5-1 and TRBJ1-2; 9 bases are shared with TRBD1. The junction had 5 bases not matched to a gene; V was cut back by 3 bases and J by 5 bases. Germline CDR1 is SGHRS and CDR2 is YFSETQ. This CDR3 has 14 residues.

V and J are TRBV5-1 and TRBJ2-2; D is unresolved. The V gene's germline CDR1 is SGHRS and CDR2 YFSETQ. This CDR3 is 15 amino acids long. V was pared by 0 bases and J by 1 base, with 7 bases between. The CDR3 DNA follows: TGCGCCAGCAGCTTGGAGCTACTGAACACCGGGGAGCTGTTTTTT. The encoded protein is CASSLELLNTGELFF. Supplemented by reference TRBV5-1 and TRBJ2-2, the full variable domain reads KAGVTQTPRYLIKTRGQQVTLSCSPISGHRSVSWYQQTPGQGLQFLFEYFSETQRNKGNFPGRFSGRQFSNSRSEMNVSTLELGDSALYLCASSLELLNTGELFFGEGSRLTVL.

The J gene is TRBJ1-4, the V gene TRBV27; 9 bases agree with TRBD1. The V gene end was trimmed by 6 bases and the J gene end by 0 bases; junction bases not matched to a gene: 14. Germline-derived CDR1 and CDR2 are MNHEY and SMNVEV (reference sequence). The CDR3 covers 19 residues. In DNA, the CDR3 is TGTGCCAGCAGCAGACAGGGGGTGCAGGGGTTGGCAACTAATGAAAAACTGTTTTTT. Translation: CASSRQGVQGLATNEKLFF.

The chain couples TRBV28 to TRBJ1-2; D is ambiguous. CDR3 size: 14 residues. Trimming removed 0 bases at V and 4 bases at J, with 9 bases between. Germline V gene lookup returns CDR1 MDHEN and CDR2 SYDVKM. The CDR3 coding sequence is TGTGCCAGCAGTTTATGGGCCGGGTCCTATGGCTACACCTTC. Protein sequence: CASSLWAGSYGYTF.

The chain has TRBV28 and TRBJ2-1, with D uncertain. This CDR3 contains 14 residues. Trimming left V 6 bases short and J 7 bases short, with 16 bases between. The V gene's germline CDR1 is MDHEN and CDR2 SYDVKM. The DNA for the CDR3 is TGTGCCAGCAGACAAATCATGACTGTAAATGAGCAGTTCTTC. Translated: CASRQIMTVNEQFF.

J is TRBJ1-3 and V is TRBV4-2; the D is unclear. The germline gives CDR1 LGHNA, CDR2 YNFKEQ. The V gene lost 0 bases and the J gene lost 0 bases, with 6 bases spanning the gap. This CDR3 contains 15 residues. Written as DNA, the CDR3 is TGTGCCAGCAGCCAAGATCGGGACTCTGGAAACACCATATATTTT. Translated, it gives CASSQDRDSGNTIYF.

The gene calls are TRBV18 and TRBJ2-6, with 9 bases aligning to TRBD2. CDR1 KGHSH and CDR2 LQKENI come from the germline V gene. This CDR3 region has 18 residues. J lost 2 bases, V lost 3 bases, and 8 bases had no gene match. CDR3 sequence reads: CASSPFSGSPPGANVLTF. The DNA for the CDR3 is TGTGCCAGCTCACCCTTTAGCGGGAGCCCCCCTGGGGCCAACGTCCTGACTTTC.

V gene TRBV10-2 combines with J gene TRBJ2-7, with 10 positions matching TRBD2. The CDR3 totals 18 residues. The junction had 16 bases not matched to a gene; V was cut back by 4 bases and J by 4 bases. The germline V gene has CDR1 WSHSY and CDR2 SAAADI. CDR3 loop: CASSAQWTSGYPPYEQYF. DNA of the CDR3: TGCGCCAGCAGTGCACAGTGGACTAGCGGTTATCCACCTTACGAGCAGTACTTC.

V is TRBV11-3 and J is TRBJ1-6, with 7 bases matching TRBD1. The CDR3 covers 14 residues. The junction had 2 bases not matched to a gene; V was cut back by 5 bases and J by 4 bases. CDR1 is SGHNT, CDR2 YENEEA, per germline. The CDR3 DNA reads as TGTGCCAGCAGCAAGGGACAGTATAATTCACCCCTCCACTTT. This gives the protein CASSKGQYNSPLHF.

The rearrangement uses TRBV6-5 and TRBJ1-1, with 7 bases fitting TRBD1. This CDR3 has 15 residues. Germline loops: CDR1 MNHEY, CDR2 SVGAGI. Losses at the gene ends were 5 bases for V and 7 bases for J; bases not matched to a gene: 13. The CDR3 bases are TGTGCCAGCAGTCCGCGGACAGGAGGGACGATTGAAGCTTTCTTT. Translated, it gives CASSPRTGGTIEAFF.

The rearrangement links TRBV30 to TRBJ1-1, with D uncertain. The V end lost 0 bases, the J end lost 5 bases, and 10 bases lay between the germline ends. Germline-derived CDR1 and CDR2 are GTSNPN and SVGIG (reference sequence). The CDR3 runs 13 residues. The CDR3 DNA sequence: TGTGCCTGGAGTGTCGGGAGTGGGACTGAAGCTTTCTTT. It is translated as CAWSVGSGTEAFF.

This sequence joins TRBV7-2 and TRBJ2-1, with 10 positions matching TRBD2. The CDR3 covers 18 residues. Germline-derived CDR1 and CDR2 are SGHTA and FQGNSA. V lost 2 bases and J lost 1; bases outside the gene matches: 8. CDR3: CASSLSPFSGGSYNEQFF. The CDR3 nucleotides read TGTGCCAGCAGCTTAAGCCCTTTTAGCGGGGGGTCCTACAATGAGCAGTTCTTC.

The chain has TRBV6-5 and TRBJ1-6; D gene uncertain. The germline V and J ends were trimmed by 7 bases and 8 bases, with 18 bases remaining between them. Germline V gene lookup returns CDR1 MNHEY and CDR2 SVGAGI. This CDR3 comprises 15 residues. CDR3 loop: CASTTRPTGDSPLHF. Here the CDR3 DNA reads TGTGCCAGCACCACTAGGCCCACGGGCGATTCACCCCTCCACTTT.